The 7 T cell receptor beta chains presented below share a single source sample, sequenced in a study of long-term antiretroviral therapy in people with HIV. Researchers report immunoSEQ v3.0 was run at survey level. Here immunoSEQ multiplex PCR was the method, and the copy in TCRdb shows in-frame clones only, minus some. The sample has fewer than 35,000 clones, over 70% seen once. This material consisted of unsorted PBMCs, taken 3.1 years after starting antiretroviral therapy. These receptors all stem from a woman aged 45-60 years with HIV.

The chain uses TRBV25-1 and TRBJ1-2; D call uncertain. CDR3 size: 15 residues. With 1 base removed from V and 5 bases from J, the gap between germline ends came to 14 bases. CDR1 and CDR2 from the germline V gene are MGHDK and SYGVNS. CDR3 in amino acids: CASSEFLGGGYGYTF. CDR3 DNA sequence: TGTGCCAGCAGTGAATTTTTAGGAGGAGGATATGGCTACACCTTC.

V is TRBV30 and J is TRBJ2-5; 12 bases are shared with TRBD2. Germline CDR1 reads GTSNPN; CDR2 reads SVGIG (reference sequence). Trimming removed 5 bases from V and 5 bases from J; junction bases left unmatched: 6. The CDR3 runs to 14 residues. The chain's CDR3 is CAWASGGVVETQYF. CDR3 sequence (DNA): TGTGCCTGGGCTAGCGGGGGGGTAGTGGAGACCCAGTACTTC.

CDR3 nucleotides: TGTGCCAGCAGTGAACCCGTTTCGAAAAACATTCAGTACTTC. Residues: CASSEPVSKNIQYF. The chain links TRBV6-1 to TRBJ2-4; D uncertain. Between the trimmed V and J ends, which lost 2 bases and 4 bases, there was a span of 9 bases. Germline V CDR1 and CDR2: MNHNS, SASEGT. The CDR3 sequence is 14 residues long.

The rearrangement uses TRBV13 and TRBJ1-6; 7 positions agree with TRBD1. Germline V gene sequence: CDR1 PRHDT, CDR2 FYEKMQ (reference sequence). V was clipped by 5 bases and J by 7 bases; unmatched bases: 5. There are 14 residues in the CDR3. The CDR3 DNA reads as TGTGCCAGCAGCCGAGGGGGCTGGAATTCACCCCTCCACTTT. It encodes CASSRGGWNSPLHF.

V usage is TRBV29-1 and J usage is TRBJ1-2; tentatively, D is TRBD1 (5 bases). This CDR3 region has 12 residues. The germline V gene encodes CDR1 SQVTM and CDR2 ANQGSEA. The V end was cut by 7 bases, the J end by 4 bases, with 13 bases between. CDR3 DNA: TGCAGCGGTTCGACAGACTTCTATGGCTACACCTTC. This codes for CSGSTDFYGYTF.

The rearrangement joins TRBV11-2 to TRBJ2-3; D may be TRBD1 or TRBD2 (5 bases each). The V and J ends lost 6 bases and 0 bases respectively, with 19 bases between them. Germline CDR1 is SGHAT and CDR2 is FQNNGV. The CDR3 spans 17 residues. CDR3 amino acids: CASRPPAAGSSTDTQYF. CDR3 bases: TGTGCCAGCAGACCACCGGCGGCAGGGAGTAGCACAGATACGCAGTATTTT.

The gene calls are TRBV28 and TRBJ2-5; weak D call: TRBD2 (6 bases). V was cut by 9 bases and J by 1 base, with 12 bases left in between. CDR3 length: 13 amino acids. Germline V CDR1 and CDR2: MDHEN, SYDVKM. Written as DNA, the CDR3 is TGTGCCAGTCGTCCGGGACTCCAAGAGACCCAGTACTTC. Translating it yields CASRPGLQETQYF. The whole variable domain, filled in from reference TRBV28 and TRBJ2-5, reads DVKVTQSSRYLVKRTGEKVFLECVQDMDHENMFWYRQDPGLGLRLIYFSYDVKMKEKGDIPEGYSVSREKKERFSLILESASTNQTSMYLCASRPGLQETQYFGPGTRLLVL.